The clone carrying this T cell receptor beta chain was detected a few times. In the original processing: Estimation of nucleated cell counts relied on the amplification of reference gene primers. Some clones are missing from TCRdb's copy, which holds only in-frame ones; the method was immunoSEQ multiplex PCR. That table furnishes V, J and clone size, whereas the DNA furnished D and trimming. The sample holds about 110,000 clones, around 85% seen once. The data belong to a study of blood T cell repertoires in COVID-19. Background on the study: Samples came from the United States, Italy and Spain, spanning acute and convalescent COVID-19. Sources were T cells, B-cell-depleted T cells, or PBMCs; the material itself was cDNA or gDNA.

This CDR3 has 13 amino acids. V lost 10 bases and J lost 5, with 15 bases in between. In germline, CDR1 is MDHEN, CDR2 SYDVKM. This receptor was identified in a woman aged 55-69 years with COVID-19, enrolled during active disease. The material sequenced was peripheral blood. J is TRBJ1-5 and V is TRBV28; tentatively, D is TRBD1 (6 bases). In nucleotides, the CDR3 is TGTGCCACCGAGGGACACAGAGATCAGCCCCAGCATTTT. This gives the protein CATEGHRDQPQHF.